The T cell receptor (beta chain) described here comes from a study of blood T cells in healthy people across ages. Whole-study results and caveats: Because donor CMV status was unknown, expanded clonotype changes were possibly confounded. When one million T cells were used, diversity estimates were thought to be underestimates.

A note on this clonotype: Its specificity is not known. Compared with germline, one end of the junction differs, possibly owing to a read error.

Next came a second PCR, run for about 7 to 12 cycles, which used a sample-barcoded 5' primer along with a J-beta primer mix. MiXCR was run by TCRdb on the 5' RACE reads, yielding one entry per CDR3 protein. The table has 2 million or so distinct CDR3 sequences, roughly 52% seen once; the top ten hold less than 2.5%. The sample taken for sequencing was blood. The receptor was derived from a woman between 40 and 55 years old in good health.

This CDR3 is CASSYAATYGQYF. DNA for the CDR3: TGTGCCAGCAGTTACGCCGCCACCTACGGGCAGTACTTC. The chain links TRBV6-2 or TRBV6-3 to TRBJ2-7; D gene unclear. This CDR3 is 13 amino acids long. Germline values: CDR1 MNHEY, CDR2 SVGEGT.